The rows below give T cell receptor beta chains drawn from one sample of a study of control samples from healthy donors and cancer patients. Data came from immunoSEQ multiplex PCR; TCRdb stores just in-frame clones and leaves some out. The table includes under 80,000 clones, approximately 84% detected once. The specimen sequenced was blood. The receptors shown here come from a man aged 50-60 years in good health. The CDR3 runs from the conserved cysteine through the conserved F or W. The order of the fields is clone size, D gene, J gene, V gene, CDR3 protein, CDR3 DNA. The D gene is left open where the match is weak. Size tells how often a clone was seen (once, few, many) or the class of an expanded clone, and some rows leave it out.

clone_size: once
d_call: -
j_call: TRBJ1-1
v_call: TRBV4-1
cdr3_aa: CASSQSGASSQYTEAFF
cdr3_nt: TGCGCCAGCAGCCAAAGTGGTGCATCATCGCAGTACACTGAAGCTTTCTTT

clone_size: -
d_call: TRBD2
j_call: TRBJ2-7
v_call: TRBV7-9
cdr3_aa: CASSPSGTILAGGPYEQYF
cdr3_nt: TGTGCCAGCAGCCCCAGCGGGACAATTCTAGCGGGGGGGCCGTACGAGCAGTACTTC

clone_size: -
d_call: -
j_call: TRBJ1-5
v_call: TRBV9
cdr3_aa: CASSGRGGNQPQHF
cdr3_nt: TGTGCCAGCAGCGGACGGGGGGGCAATCAGCCCCAGCATTTT

clone_size: -
d_call: TRBD2
j_call: TRBJ2-1
v_call: TRBV7-2
cdr3_aa: CASSSVGLAGLSRNEQFF
cdr3_nt: TGTGCCAGCAGCTCCGTGGGACTAGCGGGACTCTCTAGGAATGAGCAGTTCTTC

clone_size: -
d_call: -
j_call: TRBJ1-6
v_call: TRBV19
cdr3_aa: CASSRTADNSPLHF
cdr3_nt: TGTGCCAGTAGTAGGACAGCGGATAATTCACCCCTCCACTTT

clone_size: -
d_call: -
j_call: TRBJ2-7
v_call: TRBV27
cdr3_aa: CASSSSVGPYEQYF
cdr3_nt: TGTGCCAGCAGTTCCAGTGTGGGGCCCTACGAGCAGTACTTC

clone_size: -
d_call: TRBD1
j_call: TRBJ2-7
v_call: TRBV5-1
cdr3_aa: CASSLGDRPYEQYF
cdr3_nt: TGCGCCAGCAGCTTGGGGGACAGACCCTACGAGCAGTACTTC

clone_size: -
d_call: -
j_call: TRBJ1-4
v_call: TRBV25-1
cdr3_aa: CASTSYLGGNEKLFF
cdr3_nt: TGTGCGTCCACCTCGTATTTGGGTGGGAATGAAAAACTGTTTTTT

clone_size: -
d_call: -
j_call: TRBJ1-2
v_call: TRBV29-1
cdr3_aa: CSLSGTELFGTF
cdr3_nt: TGCAGCCTATCCGGGACCGAGCTATTCGGCACCTTC

clone_size: -
d_call: -
j_call: TRBJ2-1
v_call: TRBV29-1
cdr3_aa: CSVGGVVGSSSYNEQFF
cdr3_nt: TGCAGCGTTGGTGGGGTTGTTGGCTCCAGCTCCTACAATGAGCAGTTCTTC

clone_size: -
d_call: TRBD1
j_call: TRBJ2-1
v_call: TRBV6-5
cdr3_aa: CASSPDRVSYNEQFF
cdr3_nt: TGTGCCAGCAGTCCCGACAGGGTATCCTACAATGAGCAGTTCTTC

clone_size: -
d_call: -
j_call: TRBJ2-2
v_call: TRBV3-1/TRBV3-2
cdr3_aa: CASSQSLYTGELFF
cdr3_nt: TGTGCCAGCAGCCAAAGCCTCTACACCGGGGAGCTGTTTTTT

clone_size: -
d_call: -
j_call: TRBJ1-1
v_call: TRBV30
cdr3_aa: CAWTLGEAEAFF
cdr3_nt: TGTGCCTGGACACTCGGGGAGGCTGAAGCTTTCTTT

clone_size: -
d_call: -
j_call: TRBJ1-4
v_call: TRBV6-2/TRBV6-3
cdr3_aa: CASSATGMYEEKLFF
cdr3_nt: TGTGCCAGCAGTGCAACAGGGATGTACGAGGAAAAACTGTTTTTT

clone_size: -
d_call: -
j_call: TRBJ1-2
v_call: TRBV19
cdr3_aa: CASSPRDRGYGYTF
cdr3_nt: TGTGCCAGTAGTCCGAGGGACCGTGGGTATGGCTACACCTTC

clone_size: -
d_call: TRBD1
j_call: TRBJ1-2
v_call: TRBV18
cdr3_aa: CASSPPQDRVYYTF
cdr3_nt: TGTGCCAGCTCACCACCGCAGGACAGGGTGTACTACACCTTC

clone_size: -
d_call: TRBD1
j_call: TRBJ2-7
v_call: TRBV4-3
cdr3_aa: CASSRELGQGFLEQYF
cdr3_nt: TGCGCCAGCAGCCGGGAGTTGGGACAGGGGTTCCTCGAGCAGTACTTC

clone_size: -
d_call: -
j_call: TRBJ2-7
v_call: TRBV7-2
cdr3_aa: CASSHPGTNYEQYF
cdr3_nt: TGTGCCAGCAGCCATCCCGGGACAAACTACGAGCAGTACTTC

clone_size: -
d_call: -
j_call: TRBJ2-5
v_call: TRBV29-1
cdr3_aa: CSVEGRVGETQYF
cdr3_nt: TGCAGCGTTGAGGGCAGGGTTGGAGAGACCCAGTACTTC

clone_size: -
d_call: TRBD2
j_call: TRBJ2-5
v_call: TRBV7-3
cdr3_aa: CASSPPGGRQETQYF
cdr3_nt: TGTGCCAGCAGCCCCCCGGGGGGGCGTCAAGAGACCCAGTACTTC

clone_size: -
d_call: -
j_call: TRBJ2-2
v_call: TRBV7-2
cdr3_aa: CATKASATGELFF
cdr3_nt: TGTGCCACCAAGGCATCCGCAACCGGGGAGCTGTTTTTT

clone_size: -
d_call: -
j_call: TRBJ2-3
v_call: TRBV19
cdr3_aa: CASSITGASTDTQYF
cdr3_nt: TGTGCCAGTAGTATAACCGGAGCGAGCACAGATACGCAGTATTTT

clone_size: few
d_call: -
j_call: TRBJ1-5
v_call: TRBV28
cdr3_aa: CASSFNSNQPQHF
cdr3_nt: TGTGCCAGCAGTTTCAATAGCAATCAGCCCCAGCATTTT

clone_size: -
d_call: -
j_call: TRBJ2-3
v_call: TRBV28
cdr3_aa: CASSPSRGPDTQYF
cdr3_nt: TGTGCCAGCAGTCCAAGCCGGGGCCCAGATACGCAGTATTTT

clone_size: -
d_call: TRBD1
j_call: TRBJ1-2
v_call: TRBV9
cdr3_aa: CASSVVSGGLLTYGYTF
cdr3_nt: TGTGCCAGCAGCGTAGTTTCAGGGGGCCTCCTCACGTATGGCTACACCTTC

clone_size: once
d_call: -
j_call: TRBJ1-3
v_call: TRBV11-2
cdr3_aa: CASSLVGISGNTIYF
cdr3_nt: TGTGCCAGCAGCTTAGTAGGGATCTCTGGAAACACCATATATTTT

clone_size: -
d_call: -
j_call: TRBJ2-2
v_call: TRBV5-6
cdr3_aa: CASTTNTGELFF
cdr3_nt: TGTGCCAGCACAACTAACACCGGGGAGCTGTTTTTT

clone_size: -
d_call: -
j_call: TRBJ1-6
v_call: TRBV20-1
cdr3_aa: CSASLGQNNSPLHF
cdr3_nt: TGCAGTGCTAGTCTAGGTCAGAACAATTCACCCCTCCACTTT

clone_size: -
d_call: -
j_call: TRBJ2-7
v_call: TRBV7-3
cdr3_aa: CASSKILGTAQYF
cdr3_nt: TGTGCCAGCAGCAAAATCCTGGGGACGGCGCAGTACTTC

clone_size: -
d_call: -
j_call: TRBJ1-1
v_call: TRBV7-9
cdr3_aa: CASSSYRAGGSEAFF
cdr3_nt: TGTGCCAGCAGCTCGTACAGGGCGGGTGGCTCTGAAGCTTTCTTT

clone_size: few
d_call: TRBD1
j_call: TRBJ1-1
v_call: TRBV9
cdr3_aa: CASSSTGGGGAFF
cdr3_nt: TGTGCCAGCAGCAGTACAGGGGGAGGCGGAGCTTTCTTT

clone_size: -
d_call: -
j_call: TRBJ1-5
v_call: TRBV6-5
cdr3_aa: CASSNGGSNQPQHF
cdr3_nt: TGTGCCAGCAGTAATGGGGGATCGAATCAGCCCCAGCATTTT

clone_size: few
d_call: TRBD1
j_call: TRBJ1-2
v_call: TRBV27
cdr3_aa: CASRRQGGLGGYTF
cdr3_nt: TGTGCCAGCAGGAGACAGGGGGGTTTGGGTGGCTACACCTTC

clone_size: -
d_call: TRBD2
j_call: TRBJ2-7
v_call: TRBV29-1
cdr3_aa: CSGGLADTYEQYF
cdr3_nt: TGCAGCGGGGGACTAGCGGATACCTACGAGCAGTACTTC

clone_size: -
d_call: -
j_call: TRBJ2-1
v_call: TRBV9
cdr3_aa: CASSVGPGGPYNEQFF
cdr3_nt: TGTGCCAGCAGCGTAGGACCGGGGGGCCCCTACAATGAGCAGTTCTTC

clone_size: -
d_call: TRBD1
j_call: TRBJ1-1
v_call: TRBV13
cdr3_aa: CASIPEGTANTEAFF
cdr3_nt: TGTGCCAGCATCCCCGAAGGGACAGCGAACACTGAAGCTTTCTTT

clone_size: -
d_call: -
j_call: TRBJ1-2
v_call: TRBV19
cdr3_aa: CASRAPVGAAAGYTF
cdr3_nt: TGTGCCAGTAGAGCCCCCGTGGGGGCTGCTGCTGGCTACACCTTC

clone_size: -
d_call: -
j_call: TRBJ2-3
v_call: TRBV7-9
cdr3_aa: CASSPGLSTDTQYF
cdr3_nt: TGTGCCAGCAGCCCGGGACTCAGCACAGATACGCAGTATTTT

clone_size: -
d_call: TRBD1
j_call: TRBJ2-2
v_call: TRBV12-5
cdr3_aa: CASGQGLPLGGELFF
cdr3_nt: TGTGCTAGTGGACAGGGGCTTCCCTTAGGCGGGGAGCTGTTTTTT

clone_size: -
d_call: -
j_call: TRBJ2-5
v_call: TRBV5-1
cdr3_aa: CASRVSTQETQYF
cdr3_nt: TGCGCCAGCAGAGTTAGCACCCAAGAGACCCAGTACTTC

clone_size: -
d_call: -
j_call: TRBJ2-5
v_call: TRBV7-8
cdr3_aa: CASSPFMDQETQYF
cdr3_nt: TGTGCCAGCAGCCCTTTTATGGATCAAGAGACCCAGTACTTC

clone_size: -
d_call: TRBD2
j_call: TRBJ2-2
v_call: TRBV11-3
cdr3_aa: CASSSASGLTYTGELFF
cdr3_nt: TGTGCCAGCAGCTCAGCTAGCGGGCTAACTTACACCGGGGAGCTGTTTTTT

clone_size: -
d_call: -
j_call: TRBJ1-1
v_call: TRBV2
cdr3_aa: CASSPRQLNTEAFF
cdr3_nt: TGTGCCAGCAGTCCTCGGCAACTGAACACTGAAGCTTTCTTT

clone_size: -
d_call: -
j_call: TRBJ1-1
v_call: TRBV28
cdr3_aa: CASSLSGGWGTEAFF
cdr3_nt: TGTGCCAGCAGTTTATCGGGTGGATGGGGCACTGAAGCTTTCTTT

clone_size: -
d_call: -
j_call: TRBJ1-2
v_call: TRBV5-6
cdr3_aa: CASSLVGIGGYTF
cdr3_nt: TGTGCCAGCAGCTTGGTGGGGATCGGTGGCTACACCTTC

clone_size: -
d_call: TRBD1
j_call: TRBJ1-2
v_call: TRBV19
cdr3_aa: CALAWTGGALRYGYTF
cdr3_nt: TGTGCCCTTGCTTGGACAGGGGGCGCATTAAGGTATGGCTACACCTTC

clone_size: once
d_call: -
j_call: TRBJ2-5
v_call: TRBV7-9
cdr3_aa: CASSFSTIQETQYF
cdr3_nt: TGTGCCAGCAGCTTTAGTACGATCCAAGAGACCCAGTACTTC

clone_size: -
d_call: -
j_call: TRBJ1-4
v_call: TRBV12-1
cdr3_aa: CASSFEEAGGSEKLFF
cdr3_nt: TGTGCCAGCAGCTTTGAGGAAGCAGGGGGAAGTGAAAAACTGTTTTTT

clone_size: -
d_call: TRBD1
j_call: TRBJ1-2
v_call: TRBV2
cdr3_aa: CASRYATGTPYGYTF
cdr3_nt: TGTGCCAGCAGGTATGCGACAGGGACTCCCTATGGCTACACCTTC

clone_size: -
d_call: TRBD2
j_call: TRBJ2-1
v_call: TRBV30
cdr3_aa: CAWTAGGHEQFF
cdr3_nt: TGTGCCTGGACGGCGGGGGGGCATGAGCAGTTCTTC

clone_size: -
d_call: -
j_call: TRBJ2-1
v_call: TRBV7-9
cdr3_aa: CASSSKQGLGGNEQFF
cdr3_nt: TGTGCCAGCAGCTCAAAACAGGGGCTGGGAGGGAATGAGCAGTTCTTC

clone_size: -
d_call: -
j_call: TRBJ1-2
v_call: TRBV14
cdr3_aa: CASSQDGLRYYGYTF
cdr3_nt: TGTGCCAGCAGCCAAGACGGCCTGCGATACTATGGCTACACCTTC

clone_size: -
d_call: -
j_call: TRBJ2-2
v_call: TRBV5-1
cdr3_aa: CASSLLGTRDTGELFF
cdr3_nt: TGCGCCAGCAGCTTGCTCGGAACCCGGGACACCGGGGAGCTGTTTTTT

clone_size: -
d_call: -
j_call: TRBJ1-6
v_call: TRBV29-1
cdr3_aa: CSVETLTNSPLHF
cdr3_nt: TGCAGCGTAGAGACCTTGACCAATTCACCCCTCCACTTT

clone_size: -
d_call: TRBD1
j_call: TRBJ1-5
v_call: TRBV27
cdr3_aa: CASIPGQGANQPQHF
cdr3_nt: TGTGCCAGCATCCCCGGACAGGGGGCCAATCAGCCCCAGCATTTT

clone_size: -
d_call: TRBD1
j_call: TRBJ2-4
v_call: TRBV19
cdr3_aa: CASSADRGENIQYF
cdr3_nt: TGTGCCAGTAGTGCGGACAGGGGTGAAAACATTCAGTACTTC

clone_size: -
d_call: -
j_call: TRBJ1-6
v_call: TRBV5-6
cdr3_aa: CASSFPNSESPLHF
cdr3_nt: TGTGCCAGCAGCTTCCCAAACTCAGAGTCACCCCTCCACTTT

clone_size: -
d_call: -
j_call: TRBJ2-5
v_call: TRBV6-2/TRBV6-3
cdr3_aa: CASSNGETQETQYF
cdr3_nt: TGTGCCAGCAGCAACGGTGAGACTCAAGAGACCCAGTACTTC

clone_size: -
d_call: -
j_call: TRBJ1-3
v_call: TRBV10-3
cdr3_aa: CATSRTSSSGNTIYF
cdr3_nt: TGTGCCACCAGCCGGACTAGTAGTTCTGGAAACACCATATATTTT